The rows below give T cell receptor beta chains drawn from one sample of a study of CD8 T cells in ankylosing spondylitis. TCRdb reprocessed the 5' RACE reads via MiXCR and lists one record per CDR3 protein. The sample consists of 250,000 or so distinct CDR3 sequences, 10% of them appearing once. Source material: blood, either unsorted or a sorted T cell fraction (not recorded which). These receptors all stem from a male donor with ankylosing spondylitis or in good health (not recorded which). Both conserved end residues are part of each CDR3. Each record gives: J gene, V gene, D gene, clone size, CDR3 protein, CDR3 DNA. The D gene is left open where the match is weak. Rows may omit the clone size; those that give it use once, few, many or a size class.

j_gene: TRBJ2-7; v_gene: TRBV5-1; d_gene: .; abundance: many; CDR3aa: CASSKTRYEQYF; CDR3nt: TGCGCCAGCAGCAAAACTAGATATGAGCAGTACTTC
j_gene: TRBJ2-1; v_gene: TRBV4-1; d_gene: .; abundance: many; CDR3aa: CASSRGYTRGNNEQFF; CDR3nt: TGCGCCAGCAGCCGAGGGTACACTAGGGGGAACAATGAGCAGTTCTTC
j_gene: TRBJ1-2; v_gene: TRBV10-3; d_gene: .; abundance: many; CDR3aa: CAISESGGLGYTF; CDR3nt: TGTGCCATCAGTGAGTCCGGGGGGCTTGGCTACACCTTC
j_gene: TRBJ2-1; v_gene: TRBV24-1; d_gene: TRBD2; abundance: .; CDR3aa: CVTSDGTSGRGNEQFF; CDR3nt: TGTGTCACCAGTGATGGGACTAGCGGGAGGGGAAATGAGCAGTTCTTC
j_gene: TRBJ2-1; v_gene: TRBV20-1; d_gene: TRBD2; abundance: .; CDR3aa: CSAWGAAGGFGEQFF; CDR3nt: TGCAGTGCCTGGGGGGCAGCGGGGGGCTTCGGGGAGCAGTTCTTC
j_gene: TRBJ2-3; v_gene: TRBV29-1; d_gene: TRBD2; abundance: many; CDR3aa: CSVRGGGGDTQYF; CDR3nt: TGCAGCGTTAGGGGCGGGGGGGGAGATACGCAGTATTTT
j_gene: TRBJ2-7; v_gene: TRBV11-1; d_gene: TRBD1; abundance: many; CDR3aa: CASTGTGGSYEQYF; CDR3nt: TGTGCCAGCACCGGGACAGGGGGATCCTACGAGCAGTACTTC
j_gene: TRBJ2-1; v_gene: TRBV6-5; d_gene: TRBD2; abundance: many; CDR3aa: CASSRASGQQFF; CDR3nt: TGTGCCAGCAGTCGGGCTAGCGGACAGCAGTTCTTC
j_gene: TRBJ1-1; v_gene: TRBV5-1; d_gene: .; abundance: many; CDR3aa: CASSFLGQRVSEAFF; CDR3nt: TGCGCCAGCAGCTTTCTGGGACAACGAGTATCTGAAGCTTTCTTT
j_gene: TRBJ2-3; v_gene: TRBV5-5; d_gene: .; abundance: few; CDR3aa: CASSLEKAGSGANTQYF; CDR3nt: TGTGCCAGCAGCTTGGAAAAGGCGGGATCTGGGGCCAATACGCAGTATTTT
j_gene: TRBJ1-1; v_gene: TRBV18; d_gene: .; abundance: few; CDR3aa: CASSPAGPMNTEAFF; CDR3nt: TGTGCCAGCTCTCCCGCCGGGCCCATGAACACTGAAGCTTTCTTT
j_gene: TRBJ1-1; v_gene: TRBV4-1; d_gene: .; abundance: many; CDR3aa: CASSPHRQTNTEAFF; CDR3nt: TGCGCCAGCAGCCCGCATAGGCAGACGAACACTGAAGCTTTCTTT
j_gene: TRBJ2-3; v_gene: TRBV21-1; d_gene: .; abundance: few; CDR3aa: CAQAEGADCRDTQYF; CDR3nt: TGTGCCCAAGCAGAGGGGGCGGATTGTAGAGATACGCAGTATTTT
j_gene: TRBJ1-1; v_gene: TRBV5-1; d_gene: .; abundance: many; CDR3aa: CASSFRTEHTEAFF; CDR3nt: TGCGCCAGCAGCTTTCGGACAGAGCACACTGAAGCTTTCTTT
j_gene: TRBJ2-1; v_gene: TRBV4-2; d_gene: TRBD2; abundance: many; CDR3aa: CASRTTAGGDNEQFF; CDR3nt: TGTGCCAGCAGGACAACGGCGGGGGGAGACAATGAGCAGTTCTTC
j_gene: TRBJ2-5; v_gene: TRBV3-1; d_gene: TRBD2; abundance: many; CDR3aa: CASSQDLLAGESGETQYF; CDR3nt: TGTGCCAGCAGCCAAGATCTCTTAGCGGGGGAGAGTGGGGAGACCCAGTACTTC
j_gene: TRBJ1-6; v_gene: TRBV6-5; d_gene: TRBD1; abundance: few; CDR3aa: CASSSPGQGYPPLHF; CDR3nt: TGTGCCAGCAGTTCCCCGGGACAGGGATATCCACCCCTCCACTTT
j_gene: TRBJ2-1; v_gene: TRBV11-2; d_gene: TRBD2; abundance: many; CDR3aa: CASSLESSGMGNEQFF; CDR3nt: TGTGCCAGCAGCTTAGAGTCTAGCGGGATGGGAAATGAGCAGTTCTTC
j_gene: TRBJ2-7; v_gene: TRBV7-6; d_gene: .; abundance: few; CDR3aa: CASSLNAAGEQYF; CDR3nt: TGTGCCAGCAGCTTAAACGCCGCCGGCGAGCAGTACTTC
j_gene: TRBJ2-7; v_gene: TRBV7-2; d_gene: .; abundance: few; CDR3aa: CASSWLPGLSSYEQYF; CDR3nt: TGTGCCAGCAGTTGGCTACCAGGGCTAAGCTCCTACGAGCAGTACTTC
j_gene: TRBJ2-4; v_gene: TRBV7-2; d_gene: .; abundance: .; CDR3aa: CASSSIGLAKNIQYF; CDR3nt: TGTGCCAGCAGCTCGATCGGTCTAGCCAAAAACATTCAGTACTTC
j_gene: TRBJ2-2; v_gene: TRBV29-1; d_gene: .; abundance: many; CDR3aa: CSVGATGELFF; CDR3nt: TGCAGCGTCGGGGCCACCGGGGAGCTGTTTTTT
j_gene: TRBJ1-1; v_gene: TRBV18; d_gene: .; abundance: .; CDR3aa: CASSPSGAEAFF; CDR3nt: TGTGCCAGCTCACCATCAGGGGCTGAAGCTTTCTTT
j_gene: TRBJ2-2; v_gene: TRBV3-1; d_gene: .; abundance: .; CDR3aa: CASSPISRGELFF; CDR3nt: TGTGCCAGCAGCCCAATTAGTCGCGGGGAGCTGTTTTTT
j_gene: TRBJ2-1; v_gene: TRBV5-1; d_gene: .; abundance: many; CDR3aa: CASSSPNSNEQFF; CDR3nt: TGCGCCAGCAGCTCCCCGAACAGCAATGAGCAGTTCTTC
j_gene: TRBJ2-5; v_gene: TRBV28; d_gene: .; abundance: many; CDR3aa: CASSHAGPQETQYF; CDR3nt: TGTGCCAGCAGCCACGCCGGACCTCAGGAGACCCAGTACTTC
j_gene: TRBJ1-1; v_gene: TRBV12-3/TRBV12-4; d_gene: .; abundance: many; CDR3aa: CASSWRPTEAFF; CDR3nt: TGTGCCAGCAGCTGGAGGCCCACTGAAGCTTTCTTT
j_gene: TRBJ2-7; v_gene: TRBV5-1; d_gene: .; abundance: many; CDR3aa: CASSFGTGSGPYEQYF; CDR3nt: TGCGCCAGCAGCTTTGGGACTGGCTCGGGTCCCTACGAGCAGTACTTC
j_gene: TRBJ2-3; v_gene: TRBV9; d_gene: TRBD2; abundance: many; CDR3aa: CASSVANGLATDTQYF; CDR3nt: TGTGCCAGCAGCGTAGCTAACGGACTAGCCACAGATACGCAGTATTTT
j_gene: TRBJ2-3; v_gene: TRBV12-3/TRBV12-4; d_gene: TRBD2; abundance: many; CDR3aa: CASSSVTSGATDTQYF; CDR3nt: TGTGCCAGCAGTTCCGTAACTAGCGGGGCCACAGATACGCAGTATTTT
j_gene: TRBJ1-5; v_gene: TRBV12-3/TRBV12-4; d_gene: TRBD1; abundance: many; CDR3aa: CASRTGQGGNQPQHF; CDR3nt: TGTGCCAGCAGAACCGGACAGGGGGGCAATCAGCCCCAGCATTTT
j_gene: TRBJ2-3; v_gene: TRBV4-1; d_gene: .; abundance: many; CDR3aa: CASSRSTGSFTDTQYF; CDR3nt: TGCGCCAGCAGCCGGTCGACAGGTAGCTTCACAGATACGCAGTATTTT
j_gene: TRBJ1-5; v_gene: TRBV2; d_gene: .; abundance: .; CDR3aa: CASSENWDPRVPQHF; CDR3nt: TGTGCCAGCAGTGAAAACTGGGACCCAAGGGTGCCCCAGCATTTT
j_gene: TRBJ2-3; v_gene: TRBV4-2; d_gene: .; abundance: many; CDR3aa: CASSQVKAGGSTDTQYF; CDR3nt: TGTGCCAGCAGCCAAGTAAAAGCCGGGGGAAGCACAGATACGCAGTATTTT
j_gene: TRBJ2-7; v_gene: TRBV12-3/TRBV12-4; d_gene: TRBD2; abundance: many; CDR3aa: CASRSGTSRFYEQYF; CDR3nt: TGTGCCAGCCGTTCGGGGACTAGCCGTTTTTACGAGCAGTACTTC
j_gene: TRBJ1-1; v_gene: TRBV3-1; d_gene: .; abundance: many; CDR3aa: CASSPHTTGGTEAFF; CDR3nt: TGTGCCAGCAGCCCTCATACGACGGGGGGCACTGAAGCTTTCTTT
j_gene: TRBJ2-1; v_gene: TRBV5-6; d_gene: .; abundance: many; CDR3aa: CASSSDTGNEQFF; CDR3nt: TGTGCCAGCAGCTCAGACACAGGGAATGAGCAGTTCTTC
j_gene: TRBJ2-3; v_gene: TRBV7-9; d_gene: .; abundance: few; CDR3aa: CASSLAIDTQYF; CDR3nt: TGTGCCAGCAGCTTAGCAATAGATACGCAGTATTTT
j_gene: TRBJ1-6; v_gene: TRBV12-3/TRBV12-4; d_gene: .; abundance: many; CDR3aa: CASSLAGADSPLHF; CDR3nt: TGTGCCAGCAGTTTAGCGGGGGCGGACTCACCCCTCCACTTT
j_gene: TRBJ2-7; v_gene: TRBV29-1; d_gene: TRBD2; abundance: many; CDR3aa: CSVRGLAEPKQYF; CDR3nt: TGCAGCGTCCGCGGACTAGCGGAGCCTAAGCAGTACTTC
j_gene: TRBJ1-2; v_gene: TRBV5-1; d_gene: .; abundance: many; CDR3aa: CASSAYYTGTAYGYTF; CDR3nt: TGCGCCAGCAGCGCCTATTATACCGGGACGGCCTATGGCTACACCTTC
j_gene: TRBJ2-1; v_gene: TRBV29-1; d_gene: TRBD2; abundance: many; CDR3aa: CSVELAGYNEQFF; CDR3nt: TGCAGCGTTGAACTAGCGGGTTACAATGAGCAGTTCTTC
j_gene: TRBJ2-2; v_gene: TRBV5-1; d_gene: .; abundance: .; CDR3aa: CASSHLSGLNTGELFF; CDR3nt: TGCGCCAGCAGCCATCTCAGCGGGTTGAACACCGGGGAGCTGTTTTTT
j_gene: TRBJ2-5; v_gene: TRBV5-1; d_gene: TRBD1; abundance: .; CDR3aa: CASSGTGLETQYF; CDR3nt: TGCGCCAGCAGCGGGACAGGGCTAGAGACCCAGTACTTC
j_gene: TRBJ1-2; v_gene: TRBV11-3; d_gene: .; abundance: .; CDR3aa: CASNLGGAYNGYTF; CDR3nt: TGTGCCAGCAACTTAGGAGGGGCCTACAATGGCTACACCTTC
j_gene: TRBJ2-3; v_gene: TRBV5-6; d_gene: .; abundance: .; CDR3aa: CASSLRSQRFTDTQYF; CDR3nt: TGTGCCAGCAGCTTGAGGAGCCAGCGGTTCACAGATACGCAGTATTTT
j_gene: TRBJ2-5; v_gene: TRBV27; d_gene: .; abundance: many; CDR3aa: CASSVRGPQETQYF; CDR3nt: TGTGCCAGCAGCGTCCGGGGTCCCCAAGAGACCCAGTACTTC
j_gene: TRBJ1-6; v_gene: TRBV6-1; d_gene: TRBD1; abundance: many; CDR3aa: CASRRTGAGNSPLHF; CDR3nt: TGTGCCAGCAGGCGAACAGGGGCAGGGAATTCACCCCTCCACTTT
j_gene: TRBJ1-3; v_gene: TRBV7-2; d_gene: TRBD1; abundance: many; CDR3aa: CASSPDRATGNTIYF; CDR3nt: TGTGCCAGCAGCCCGGACAGGGCGACTGGAAACACCATATATTTT